This record concerns one T cell receptor beta chain sequence. Its antigen is not known. Trimming took 6 bases from V and 7 from J, leaving 12 bases between them. The CDR3 consists of 12 residues. In germline, CDR1 is SQVTM, CDR2 ANQGSEA. The 5'RACE method, run with constant-segment primers, produced TCR alpha and TCR beta cDNA libraries (carrying sample barcodes and UMIs). Each CDR3 protein gets one entry after TCRdb re-called the 5' RACE reads with MiXCR. Counted here are around 440,000 distinct CDR3 sequences, about 18% occurring once; the ten biggest clones make up approximately 13%. The data were taken from a study of T-cell memory formation after mild COVID-19. General study results and limits: Detection of some responders pre-infection suggested pre-existing cross-reactive memory T cells participated.

The genes are TRBV29-1 and TRBJ1-4; D remains unclear. The specimen sequenced was PBMCs or a T cell subset sorted from them (not recorded which). The sequence was collected from an adult woman who had mild COVID-19 (a few samples of this study predate the infection). Cell type and time point are not known. The CDR3 sequence is CSVAWASEKLFF. The CDR3 DNA follows: TGCAGCGTCGCCTGGGCCAGTGAAAAACTGTTTTTT. The full variable domain, its missing parts supplied by reference TRBV29-1 and TRBJ1-4, is SAVISQKPSRDICQRGTSLTIQCQVDSQVTMMFWYRQQPGQSLTLIATANQGSEATYESGFVIDKFPISRPNLTFSTLTVSNMSPEDSSIYLCSVAWASEKLFFGSGTQLSVL.